This T cell receptor beta chain stems from a study of cytomegalovirus exposure and HLA in healthy donors. Of note for this clone: Antigen unknown. Relative to the germline gene, one junction end is altered; a read error may explain this.

Overall study findings and caveats: The authors later found HLA-associated TCR beta chains more clonally expanded than equally common others. Per published accounts, TCR beta sequences correctly predicted the HLA-A and HLA-B alleles of most subjects. Sequencing artifact likely explains a cluster of highly shared sequence variants.

The length of the CDR3 is 16 residues. Germline assignment: CDR1 SNHLY and CDR2 FYNNEI. Nominally healthy donors were sampled, though unrecorded immune exposures were likely. In the PCR, 60 Vbeta and 13 Jbeta primers were used. Measured with immunoSEQ multiplex PCR; TCRdb has only the in-frame clones, and not every one. The sample's table shows about 120,000 clones. The clonotype originates from a young man in good health and CMV-seronegative. V usage is TRBV2 and J usage is TRBJ2-6, with 11 nucleotides matching TRBD1. Source material: PBMCs. The CDR3 loop reads CASSGTGGTGANVLAF. DNA for the CDR3: TGTGCCAGCAGTGGGACAGGGGGCACTGGGGCCAACGTCCTGGCTTTC. Drawing the rest from reference TRBV2 and TRBJ2-6, the complete variable domain is EPEVTQTPSHQVTQMGQEVILRCVPISNHLYFYWYRQILGQKVEFLVSFYNNEISEKSEIFDDQFSVERPDGSNFTLKIRSTKLEDSAMYFCASSGTGGTGANVLAFGAGSRLTVL.